The next 23 T cell receptor beta chains were all read from a single sample in a study of regulatory T cells in long-lasting Graves disease (dated by TCRdb to the early 2020s). The sample's time point label, decoded: persistent/refractory GD, antithyroid drugs over 5 years with positive TRAb. For both TCR sequencing and RNA sequencing, RNA was extracted from PBMCs in TRIzol. Receptor libraries were prepared by multiplex PCR. The instrument given in TCRdb is Illumina HiSeq 4000. To build TCR beta libraries, CDR3 regions were amplified by Arm-PCR using iRepertoire HTBI primers. TCRdb trimmed public reads at Q25 via fastp, called clones via MiXCR and kept in-frame beta chains. Records with the same CDR3 protein are collapsed into one entry carrying the most frequent genes and DNA. The sample table shows about 660,000 distinct CDR3 sequences, and 25% to 35% are seen once. The ten top clones hold about two fifths of the sample.

This specimen was peripheral blood mononuclear cells (PBMCs), taken when the disease was refractory, from a patient treated with antithyroid drugs. These receptors were collected from a female donor with Graves disease.

This chain connects TRBV6-1 to TRBJ1-1; TRBD1 matches at 7 bases. The CDR3 totals 14 residues. The V gene end was trimmed by 6 bases and the J gene end by 6 bases; junction bases not matched to a gene: 10. Germline V gene lookup returns CDR1 MNHNS and CDR2 SASEGT. The CDR3 protein is CASRLTGRSSEAFF. CDR3 coding DNA: TGTGCCAGCAGGTTGACAGGGCGTAGCTCTGAAGCTTTCTTT.

V gene TRBV27 combines with J gene TRBJ2-7, with 8 bases aligning to TRBD1. Looked up from germline, CDR1 is MNHEY and CDR2 is SMNVEV (reference sequence). CDR3 size: 15 residues. The V segment lost 5 bases and the J segment 4 bases; nucleotides outside the gene matches: 10. CDR3 sequence: CASSPRQGLFYEQYF. CDR3 nucleotides: TGTGCCAGCAGTCCCCGACAGGGGCTATTTTACGAGCAGTACTTC.

This clonotype was counted at least ten times. The rearrangement joins TRBV3-1 to TRBJ1-2; 7 nucleotides match TRBD1. Germline V gene sequence: CDR1 LGHDT, CDR2 YNNKEL (reference sequence). The CDR3 runs to 12 residues. V was pared by 6 bases and J by 7 bases, with 5 bases of the junction left unmatched. CDR3 nucleotides: TGTGCCAGCAGTCAGGGGGTAGGTGGCTACACCTTC. Its translation is CASSQGVGGYTF.

This clonotype was seen repeatedly, ten times or more. The J gene is TRBJ2-5, the V gene TRBV11-2; 7 bases match TRBD1. V shed 6 bases and J 0 bases; nucleotides not matched to a gene: 4. This CDR3 spans 14 amino acids. Germline V gene data show CDR1 as SGHAT and CDR2 as FQNNGV. The CDR3 sequence: CASRKGQYQETQYF. In DNA form, the CDR3 reads TGTGCCAGCAGGAAGGGACAGTACCAAGAGACCCAGTACTTC.

This clonotype was detected a few times. The J gene is TRBJ1-1, the V gene TRBV5-1; 11 positions match TRBD1. CDR3 length: 15 residues. Germline V gene data show CDR1 as SGHRS and CDR2 as YFSETQ. V shed 1 base, J shed 10 bases, and the junction held 9 bases outside the gene matches. The CDR3 here is CASSLSPAGQGGAFF. CDR3 coding DNA: TGCGCCAGCAGCTTGAGTCCCGCGGGACAGGGGGGAGCTTTCTTT.

This sequence joins TRBV14 and TRBJ1-1; the match to TRBD1 covers 10 bases. The CDR3 totals 17 residues. Per germline, CDR1 SGHDN and CDR2 FVKESK. V lost 2 bases to trimming and J lost 3 bases; unmatched junction nucleotides: 9. CDR3 sequence reads: CASSQFRGTGADTEAFF. In DNA form, the CDR3 reads TGTGCCAGCAGCCAATTCAGGGGGACAGGGGCGGACACTGAAGCTTTCTTT.

This clonotype has only a few counts. This sequence joins TRBV11-2 and TRBJ1-1; perhaps TRBD1 as D (6 bases). Trimming cost V 7 bases and J 5 bases, with 20 bases left between them. The CDR3 length is 15 residues. Germline V lookup: CDR1 SGHAT, CDR2 FQNNGV. CDR3 in amino acids: CASTRSRGAQTEAFF. Written as DNA, the CDR3 is TGTGCCAGCACCCGCTCGCGGGGGGCTCAAACTGAAGCTTTCTTT. The full variable domain, its missing parts supplied by reference TRBV11-2 and TRBJ1-1, is EAGVAQSPRYKIIEKRQSVAFWCNPISGHATLYWYQQILGQGPKLLIQFQNNGVVDDSQLPKDRFSAERLKGVDSTLKIQPAKLEDSAVYLCASTRSRGAQTEAFFGQGTRLTVV.

This clonotype was seen many times. The chain links TRBV6-1 to TRBJ2-2; TRBD1 is a possible D gene (6 bases). Trimming took 4 bases from V and 1 from J, leaving 10 bases between them. Germline CDR1 MNHNS, CDR2 SASEGT. CDR3 length: 15 residues. CDR3 DNA sequence: TGTGCCAGCAGTGGAGGGGGTTGGAACACCGGGGAGCTGTTTTTT. It codes for CASSGGGWNTGELFF.

To note about this clonotype: Just one base apart from a much larger clone, this may be a read error. The CDR3, as DNA: TGTGCCAGCAGCTTATACCGCTCGAACACTAAAGCTTTCTTT. This translates into CASSLYRSNTKAFF. This chain connects TRBV7-2 to TRBJ1-1; no clear D gene. The V gene's germline CDR1 is SGHTA and CDR2 FQGNSA. The CDR3 has 14 residues.

In this sample, this clonotype turned up many times. The rearrangement links TRBV2 to TRBJ1-6; D unclear. V was pared by 1 base and J by 10 bases, with 17 bases between. The CDR3 is 16 amino acids. Germline V gives CDR1 SNHLY, CDR2 FYNNEI. This CDR3 reads CASSEGVFPSSSPLHF. The CDR3 bases are TGTGCCAGCAGTGAAGGTGTTTTCCCCAGTTCCTCACCCCTCCACTTT.

This rearrangement joins TRBV29-1 to TRBJ2-5; maybe TRBD2 (6 bases). With the DNA end fitting TRBJ2-1 better, the J assignment may be wrong. There are 12 residues in the CDR3. Germline CDR1 and CDR2: SQVTM and ANQGSEA. The CDR3 DNA is TGCAGCGCGGAACTAGCTAGGAATGAGCAGTTCTTC. This translates into CSAELARNEQFF.

This clonotype was recorded at least ten times. J is TRBJ1-2 and V is TRBV28, with D hard to call. The CDR3 runs to 15 residues. V lost 4 bases, J lost 1 base, and 13 bases lay in between. Germline CDR1 reads MDHEN; CDR2 reads SYDVKM. The CDR3 reads CASSSGGSLNYGYTF. CDR3 in DNA: TGTGCCAGCAGTTCCGGAGGCAGCCTTAACTATGGCTACACCTTC.

V gene TRBV7-9 combines with J gene TRBJ1-2, with a tentative D call TRBD1 (6 bases). Germline V lookup: CDR1 SEHNR, CDR2 FQNEAQ (reference sequence). This CDR3 has 13 residues. Trimming cost V 3 bases and J 4 bases, with 9 bases left between them. For the CDR3, the DNA is TGTGCCAGCAGCTTGCAGGACAGCTATGGCTACACCTTC. It translates to CASSLQDSYGYTF.

This clonotype was counted a few times. J is TRBJ2-7 and V is TRBV3-1; the D is unclear. The germline V and J ends were trimmed by 0 bases and 2 bases, with 5 bases remaining between them. The CDR3 length is 13 residues. Germline V gene data show CDR1 as LGHDT and CDR2 as YNNKEL (reference sequence). The CDR3 loop is CASSQDWAYEQYF. Written as DNA, the CDR3 is TGTGCCAGCAGCCAAGATTGGGCCTACGAGCAGTACTTC.

V usage is TRBV19 and J usage is TRBJ2-2, with 8 bases that match TRBD1. V lost 0 bases to trimming and J lost 3 bases; unmatched junction nucleotides: 15. This CDR3 is 20 amino acids long. Germline V gene data show CDR1 as LNHDA and CDR2 as SQIVND (reference sequence). The CDR3 loop reads CASSIDGRDWTGPDTGELFF. DNA for the CDR3: TGTGCCAGTAGTATAGATGGGCGGGACTGGACAGGGCCGGACACCGGGGAGCTGTTTTTT.

This clonotype was recorded a few times. The chain carries TRBV28 and TRBJ1-5; D may be TRBD1 (6 bases). Trimming removed 5 bases at V and 2 bases at J, with 19 bases between. Looked up from germline, CDR1 is MDHEN and CDR2 is SYDVKM. The CDR3 loop spans 17 amino acids. The CDR3 loop is CASSRRVGAGGNQPQHF. The CDR3 DNA follows: TGTGCCAGCAGTCGCAGGGTGGGGGCGGGTGGCAATCAGCCCCAGCATTTT.

The J gene is TRBJ1-2, the V gene TRBV2; a weak D match, TRBD1 (5 bases). Germline V gives CDR1 SNHLY, CDR2 FYNNEI. The CDR3 loop spans 14 amino acids. V was pared by 7 bases and J by 0 bases, with 12 bases between. In DNA form, the CDR3 reads TGTGCCAGCAAGGGTGACAGCTCTAACTATGGCTACACCTTC. It specifies CASKGDSSNYGYTF.

The genes are TRBV12-3 or TRBV12-4 and TRBJ1-4; 12 bases line up with TRBD1. J was trimmed by 8 bases and V by 7 bases; bases with no gene match: 5. The CDR3 extends over 14 amino acids. The CDR3 DNA follows: TGTGCCAGCACCCCCGGGACAGGGGGCGAAAAACTGTTTTTT. This sequence encodes CASTPGTGGEKLFF.

A note on this clonotype: This may arise from a read error, as a much more abundant clone is one base away. The chain couples TRBV6-5 to TRBJ2-7, with 8 bases fitting TRBD1. Trimming at V came to 8 bases and at J to 4 bases, leaving 19 bases not matched to a gene. The CDR3 runs to 17 residues. Germline V CDR1 and CDR2: MNHEY, SVGAGI. CDR3 protein: CASGSVRVDRVTYEQYF. In DNA, the CDR3 is TGTGCCAGCGGTTCCGTACGGGTGGACAGGGTAACATACGAGCAGTACTTC.

This chain links TRBV6-1 with TRBJ1-2, with 8 nucleotides matching TRBD1. Germline V gives CDR1 MNHNS, CDR2 SASEGT. The CDR3 totals 15 residues. J lost 8 bases, V lost 8 bases, and 16 bases had no gene match. CDR3 region: CASGRQGRAAWGYTF. In nucleotides, the CDR3 is TGTGCCAGCGGACGACAGGGGAGGGCGGCCTGGGGCTACACCTTC.

This clonotype was seen a single time. The chain joins TRBV30 to TRBJ2-2; 7 nucleotides line up with TRBD2. This CDR3 is 17 amino acids long. Per germline, CDR1 GTSNPN and CDR2 SVGIG (reference sequence). Trimming cost V 2 bases and J 3 bases; bases outside gene matches: 12. The CDR3 region is CAWSRSRWEGYTGELFF. CDR3 in DNA: TGTGCCTGGAGTCGCAGTAGGTGGGAGGGGTACACCGGGGAGCTGTTTTTT.

This clonotype was seen more than once but under ten times. The chain combines TRBV28 with TRBJ2-7; 9 bases are a match to TRBD1. The CDR3 covers 13 residues. V was clipped by 2 bases and J by 7 bases; unmatched bases: 3. Germline CDR1 reads MDHEN; CDR2 reads SYDVKM. In DNA form, the CDR3 reads TGTGCCAGCAGTTTACACAGGGGGCTTGAGCAGTACTTC. It encodes CASSLHRGLEQYF.

V is TRBV11-2 and J is TRBJ2-7; 8 bases map to TRBD1. The CDR3 sequence is 15 residues long. From germline, CDR1 is SGHAT and CDR2 FQNNGV. V lost 4 bases to trimming and J lost 0 bases; unmatched junction nucleotides: 5. CDR3 coding DNA: TGTGCCAGCAGCTCCAGGGGGCAGAGCTCCTACGAGCAGTACTTC. Its translation: CASSSRGQSSYEQYF.